These 10 T cell receptor beta chains share one sample of origin, sequenced in a study of blood T cell repertoires in COVID-19. Data came from immunoSEQ multiplex PCR; TCRdb stores just in-frame clones and leaves some out. Of approximately 140,000 clones in the sample, about 80% were seen once. Sample: PBMCs or T cells enriched from blood (not recorded which). The receptors shown here come from a man in his fifties or sixties in a cohort exposed to, infected with or recovered from COVID-19 (not recorded which).

This chain links TRBV14 with TRBJ2-1; D uncertain. This CDR3 spans 14 amino acids. The germline V gene has CDR1 SGHDN and CDR2 FVKESK. V was shortened by 4 bases and J by 1 base, with 8 bases between the two germline ends. The CDR3 coding sequence is TGTGCCAGCAGCCCCCTCGGGTCCTACAATGAGCAGTTCTTC. Translating gives CASSPLGSYNEQFF. Full variable domain (remainder filled in from reference TRBV14 and TRBJ2-1): EAGVTQFPSHSVIEKGQTVTLRCDPISGHDNLYWYRRVMGKEIKFLLHFVKESKQDESGMPNNRFLAERTGGTYSTLKVQPAELEDSGVYFCASSPLGSYNEQFFGPGTRLTVL.

The rearrangement uses TRBV27 and TRBJ2-7; 9 nucleotides agree with TRBD1. From germline, CDR1 is MNHEY and CDR2 SMNVEV (reference sequence). V lost 6 bases, J lost 4 bases, and 13 bases stayed unmatched. The CDR3 spans 16 residues. The CDR3 protein is CASSPLPGTGLYEQYF. DNA for the CDR3: TGTGCCAGCAGCCCCCTACCCGGGACAGGGCTATACGAGCAGTACTTC.

The chain recombines TRBV11-1 with TRBJ2-7; tentative D call: TRBD2 (5 bases). The V and J ends lost 0 bases and 6 bases respectively, with 12 bases between them. Germline V lookup: CDR1 SGHAT, CDR2 FQDESV (reference sequence). The CDR3 extends over 14 amino acids. CDR3 loop: CASSLARTGSEQYF. As DNA, the CDR3 is TGTGCCAGCAGCTTAGCGAGGACGGGAAGCGAGCAGTACTTC.

The rearrangement uses TRBV12-5 and TRBJ2-2, with 8 bases aligning to TRBD1. This CDR3 is 21 amino acids long. Germline V CDR1 and CDR2: LGHNT, FRNRAP. V was pared by 5 bases and J by 5 bases, with 25 bases of the junction left unmatched. The CDR3 sequence: CASGTPPQGAPRGVSTGELFF. The CDR3 coding sequence is TGTGCTAGTGGTACCCCCCCCCAGGGGGCTCCTAGGGGGGTATCGACCGGGGAGCTGTTTTTT.

The rearrangement uses TRBV10-3 and TRBJ2-5, with TRBD2 matching 11 bases. Germline-derived CDR1 and CDR2 are ENHRY and SYGVKD. J was trimmed by 1 base and V by 3 bases; bases with no gene match: 4. This CDR3 contains 16 residues. This chain's CDR3 is CAISDPSGGTQETQYF. The CDR3 nucleotides read TGTGCCATCAGTGACCCTAGCGGGGGGACCCAAGAGACCCAGTACTTC.

The chain links TRBV18 to TRBJ2-6, with D uncertain. V gave up 1 base and J gave up 0 bases, with 7 bases separating them. Germline V lookup: CDR1 KGHSH, CDR2 LQKENI. The length of the CDR3 is 16 residues. This CDR3 is CASSPLRISGANVLTF. CDR3 bases: TGTGCCAGCTCACCACTCAGAATCTCTGGGGCCAACGTCCTGACTTTC.

J is TRBJ2-7 and V is TRBV24-1, with D unclear. The length of the CDR3 is 12 residues. With 2 bases removed from V and 7 bases from J, the gap between germline ends came to 8 bases. Germline V CDR1 and CDR2: KGHDR, SFDVKD. The CDR3 spells CATSDSLGEQYF. The CDR3 bases are TGTGCCACCAGTGATTCTCTCGGTGAGCAGTACTTC.

For this clone: This specimen includes other DNA sequences encoding the same CDR3. The V gene is TRBV18, the J gene TRBJ1-5; a weak D match, TRBD1 (5 bases). The CDR3 consists of 13 residues. V was trimmed by 3 bases and J by 4 bases, leaving 7 bases between them. Germline assignment: CDR1 KGHSH and CDR2 LQKENI. DNA of the CDR3: TGTGCCAGCTCACCTGACAGAAATCAGCCCCAGCATTTT. Amino acid sequence: CASSPDRNQPQHF.

V usage is TRBV5-6 and J usage is TRBJ2-1; maybe TRBD1 (6 bases). The length of the CDR3 is 12 residues. Germline V gives CDR1 SGHDT, CDR2 YYEEEE. Trimming took 7 bases from V and 4 from J, leaving 9 bases between them. CDR3 nucleotide sequence: TGTGCCAGCGGACAGACATACAATGAGCAGTTCTTC. It specifies CASGQTYNEQFF.

V gene TRBV11-2 combines with J gene TRBJ2-3, with TRBD2 matching 13 bases. The CDR3 runs 15 residues. Trimming took 1 base from V and 5 from J; bases not matched to a gene: 0. CDR1 is SGHAT, CDR2 FQNNGV, per germline. CDR3 sequence reads: CASSLGLAGGDTQYF. The CDR3 region has the DNA TGTGCCAGCAGCTTAGGACTAGCGGGGGGAGATACGCAGTATTTT.